This TCR beta chain was identified during a study of blood T cell repertoires in COVID-19. Whole-study context: COVID-19 samples from acute and convalescent phases originated in the United States, Italy and Spain. The cDNA or gDNA used as material had been derived from T cells, B-cell-depleted T cells, or PBMCs.

The Seattle patients, enrolled during active infection, were followed longitudinally. In the study's own analysis: For nucleated cells, counts were estimated from reference gene primer amplification. Using immunoSEQ multiplex PCR, the repertoire was profiled, and TCRdb retains in-frame clones only, with some absent. The V and J calls and clone size come from that table; D and trimming were worked out from the DNA. Altogether some 260,000 clones are present, over 80% being singletons, with the ten largest covering about a tenth. This CDR3 comprises 17 residues. CDR1 is MNHNS, CDR2 SASEGT, per germline. Between the trimmed V and J ends, which lost 4 bases and 0 bases, there was a span of 13 bases.

This receptor was obtained from a woman aged 70-85 years with COVID-19, enrolled during active disease. The rearrangement links TRBV6-1 to TRBJ2-6; D not certain. The specimen sequenced was peripheral blood. The CDR3 DNA reads as TGTGCCAGCAGTGTGCAGTCGCCAAGCTCTGGGGCCAACGTCCTGACTTTC. It is translated as CASSVQSPSSGANVLTF.